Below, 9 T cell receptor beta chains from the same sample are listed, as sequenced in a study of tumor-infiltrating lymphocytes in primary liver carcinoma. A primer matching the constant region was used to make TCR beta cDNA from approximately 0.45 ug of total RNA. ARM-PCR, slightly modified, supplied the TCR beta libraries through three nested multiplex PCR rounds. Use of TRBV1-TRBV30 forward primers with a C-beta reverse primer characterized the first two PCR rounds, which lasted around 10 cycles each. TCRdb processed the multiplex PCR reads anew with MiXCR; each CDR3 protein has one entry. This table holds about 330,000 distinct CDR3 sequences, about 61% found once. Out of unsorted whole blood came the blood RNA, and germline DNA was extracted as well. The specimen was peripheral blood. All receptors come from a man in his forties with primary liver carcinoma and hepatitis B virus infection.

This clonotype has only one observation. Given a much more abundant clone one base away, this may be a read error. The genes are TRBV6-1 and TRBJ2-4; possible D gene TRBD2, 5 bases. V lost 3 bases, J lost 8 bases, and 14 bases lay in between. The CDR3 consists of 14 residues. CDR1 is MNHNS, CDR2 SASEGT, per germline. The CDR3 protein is CASSETEDLHIQYF. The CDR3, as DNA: TGTGCCAGCAGTGAGACGGAGGATCTACACATTCAGTACTTC.

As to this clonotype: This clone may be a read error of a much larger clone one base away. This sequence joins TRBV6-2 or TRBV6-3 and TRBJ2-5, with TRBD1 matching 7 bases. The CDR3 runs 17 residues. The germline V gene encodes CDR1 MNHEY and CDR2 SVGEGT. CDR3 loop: CGSSYVQGRIAQETQYF. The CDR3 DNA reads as TGTGGCAGCAGTTACGTACAGGGGCGGATCGCACAAGAGACCCAGTACTTC.

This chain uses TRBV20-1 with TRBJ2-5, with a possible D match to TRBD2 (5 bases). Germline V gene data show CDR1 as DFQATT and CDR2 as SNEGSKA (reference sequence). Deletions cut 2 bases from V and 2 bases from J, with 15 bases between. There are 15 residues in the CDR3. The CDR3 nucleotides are TGCAGTGCTAGATTCCCCGGGATTCCGCAAGAGACCCAGTACTTC. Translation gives CSARFPGIPQETQYF.

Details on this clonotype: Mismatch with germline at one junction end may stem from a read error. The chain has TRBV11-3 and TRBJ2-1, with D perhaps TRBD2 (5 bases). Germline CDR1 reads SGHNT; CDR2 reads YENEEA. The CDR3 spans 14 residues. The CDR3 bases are TGTGCCAGCTCCAGTACCCTTTCGACGAGGGAGCAGTTATTC. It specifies CASSSTLSTREQLF.

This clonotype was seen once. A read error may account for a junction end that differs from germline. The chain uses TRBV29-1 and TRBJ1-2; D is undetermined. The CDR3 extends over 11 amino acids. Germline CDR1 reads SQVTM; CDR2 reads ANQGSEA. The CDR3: CSVEVGDCYTF. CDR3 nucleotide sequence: TGCAGCGTTGAAGTGGGTGATTGCTACACATTC.

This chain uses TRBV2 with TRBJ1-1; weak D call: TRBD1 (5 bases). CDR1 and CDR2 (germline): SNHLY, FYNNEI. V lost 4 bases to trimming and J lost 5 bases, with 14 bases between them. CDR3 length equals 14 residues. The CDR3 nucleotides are TGTGCCAGCAGTGTGGAGGGGACGAGAACTGAAGCTTTCTTT. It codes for CASSVEGTRTEAFF. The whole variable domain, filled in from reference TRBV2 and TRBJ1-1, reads EPEVTQTPSHQVTQMGQEVILRCVPISNHLYFYWYRQILGQKVEFLVSFYNNEISEKSEIFDDQFSVERPDGSNFTLKIRSTKLEDSAMYFCASSVEGTRTEAFFGQGTRLTVV.

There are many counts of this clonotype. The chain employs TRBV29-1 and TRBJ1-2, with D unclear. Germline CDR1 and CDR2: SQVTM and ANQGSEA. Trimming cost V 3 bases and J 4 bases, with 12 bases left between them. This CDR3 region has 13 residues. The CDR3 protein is CSVEFGLSYGYTF. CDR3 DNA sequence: TGCAGCGTTGAGTTCGGACTCTCCTATGGCTACACCTTC.

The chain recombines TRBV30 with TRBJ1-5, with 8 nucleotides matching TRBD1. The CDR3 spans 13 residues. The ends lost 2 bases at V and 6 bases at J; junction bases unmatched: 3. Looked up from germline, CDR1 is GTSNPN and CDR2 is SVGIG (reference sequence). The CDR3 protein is CAWSTGGVQPQHF. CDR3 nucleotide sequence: TGTGCCTGGAGTACAGGGGGTGTTCAGCCCCAGCATTTT.

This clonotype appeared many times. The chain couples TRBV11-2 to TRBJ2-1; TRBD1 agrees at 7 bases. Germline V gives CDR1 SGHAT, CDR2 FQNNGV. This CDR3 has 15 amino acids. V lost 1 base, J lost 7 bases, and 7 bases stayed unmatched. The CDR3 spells CASSLVRGLKNEQFF. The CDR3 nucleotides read TGTGCCAGCAGCTTAGTGAGGGGGCTGAAGAATGAGCAGTTCTTC.